This T cell receptor (beta chain) comes out of a study of T cell responses to AZD1222 COVID-19 vaccine. Broader study findings: Along spike, vaccine-associated CD4 TCRs were found throughout, with dominance at 160-218 and 743-854. Donors in the cohort were predominantly white British and more often female, and clonal diversity was possibly underestimated.

Produced via immunoSEQ multiplex PCR; TCRdb's table is partial and in-frame only. The sample has about 120,000 clones, about 88% seen once. This clone was recorded once. Its antigen is as yet unknown. CDR1 is MNHEY and CDR2 is SVGAGI in the germline V gene. V trimming: 4 bases; J trimming: 6 bases; junction bases outside the gene matches: 8. CDR3 length equals 15 residues. This TCR was sampled from an adult in good health. The gene calls are TRBV6-5 and TRBJ1-4, with 7 bases aligning to TRBD1. This sample comprised peripheral blood, obtained on day 0 of AZD1222 vaccination. CDR3 DNA sequence: TGTGCCAGCAGTTCCTCCGGGACAGCGTATGAAAAACTGTTTTTT. Translated, it gives CASSSSGTAYEKLFF.